A single sample is the source of the 20 T cell receptor beta chains below, sequenced in a study of blood T cell repertoires in COVID-19 (dated by TCRdb to 2018 to 2020). Library creation used the immunoSEQ multiplex PCR assay. TCRdb carries this immuneACCESS record with in-frame sequences only. Its versions omit some clonotypes, under half of them owing to an unresolved V gene in the studies checked, with the rest unexplained. The sample contains a few hundred thousand clones, approximately 90% of them found a single time. The ten largest clones represent under 11% of the sample. Sequencing used PBMCs or T cells enriched from blood (not recorded which). These TCRs come from a woman aged 18-29 years who had recovered from COVID-19.

This clone was seen a few times. CDR3 loop: CAISESQGATNEKLFF. The CDR3 bases are TGTGCCATCAGTGAGTCTCAGGGGGCAACTAATGAAAAACTGTTTTTT. This sequence joins TRBV10-3 and TRBJ1-4, with TRBD1 matching 7 bases. V shed 0 bases and J 0 bases; nucleotides not matched to a gene: 1. Germline V gives CDR1 ENHRY, CDR2 SYGVKD. The CDR3 is 16 amino acids.

The gene calls are TRBV7-3 and TRBJ2-1, with D maybe TRBD2 (6 bases). CDR1 is SGHTA and CDR2 is FQGTGA in the germline V gene. Trimming took off 4 bases at V and 4 bases at J, with 11 bases between the two ends. The CDR3 spans 14 residues. CDR3 sequence (DNA): TGTGCCAGCAGCTCCACCGGGACTTACAATGAGCAGTTCTTC. Protein sequence: CASSSTGTYNEQFF.

The J gene is TRBJ1-6, the V gene TRBV5-3, with D possibly matching TRBD1 (6 bases). TRBV5-3 is annotated as an ORF whose role is uncertain. The V and J ends lost 4 bases and 5 bases respectively, with 19 bases between them. This CDR3 spans 17 amino acids. This CDR3 is CARSKYYRDKHNSPLHF. DNA of the CDR3: TGTGCCAGAAGCAAATACTACCGGGACAAACATAATTCACCCCTCCACTTT.

About this clone: One junction end disagrees with the germline gene, perhaps due to a read error. The chain joins TRBV20-1 to TRBJ2-7; TRBD1 matches 8 bases. The germline CDR1 and CDR2 sequences are DFQATT and SNEGSKA (reference sequence). CDR3 size: 11 residues. The CDR3 is CSARDGRDRHF. CDR3 bases: TGCAGTGCTAGAGATGGTAGGGACAGGCACTTC.

This clone has just a few counts. This sequence joins TRBV19 and TRBJ1-2; 9 bases match TRBD1. The CDR3 loop spans 18 amino acids. Losses at the gene ends were 6 bases for V and 4 bases for J; bases not matched to a gene: 18. Germline loops: CDR1 LNHDA, CDR2 SQIVND (reference sequence). The CDR3 DNA sequence: TGTGCCAGTAGGGACAGGGGCCCCCGTCAACCCCTCGGCTATGGCTACACCTTC. Translating gives CASRDRGPRQPLGYGYTF.

This clone has just a few counts. V gene TRBV7-8 combines with J gene TRBJ2-6, with D tentatively TRBD2 (6 bases). Germline V CDR1 and CDR2: SGHVS, FQNEAQ. The CDR3 has 18 residues. The V end was cut by 1 base, the J end by 0 bases, with 13 bases between. The CDR3 spells CASSLVVRGSSGANVLTF. In DNA, the CDR3 is TGTGCCAGCAGCTTAGTAGTTCGGGGGAGCTCTGGGGCCAACGTCCTGACTTTC.

This chain uses TRBV5-6 with TRBJ2-1, with 11 bases aligning to TRBD2. Germline lookup yields CDR1 SGHDT and CDR2 YYEEEE. V lost 4 bases and J lost 10; bases outside the gene matches: 10. The CDR3 runs 15 residues. The CDR3 is CASSVPGLADLEQFF. For the CDR3, the DNA is TGTGCCAGCAGCGTACCGGGACTAGCGGATTTAGAGCAGTTCTTC.

The chain employs TRBV7-3 and TRBJ1-2, with 8 bases fitting TRBD1. Germline CDR1 is SGHTA and CDR2 is FQGTGA. V dropped 5 bases and J dropped 4; count of bases not matched to a gene: 9. The CDR3 runs to 15 residues. The CDR3 here is CASSPGDRGGYGYTF. For the CDR3, the DNA is TGTGCCAGCAGCCCTGGAGACAGGGGTGGCTATGGCTACACCTTC.

This chain uses TRBV5-6 with TRBJ2-1, with 12 bases identical to TRBD2. Germline V gene data show CDR1 as SGHDT and CDR2 as YYEEEE. The CDR3 covers 15 residues. V lost 4 bases to trimming and J lost 5 bases; unmatched junction nucleotides: 4. CDR3 region: CASSSRLAGDNEQFF. CDR3 nucleotide sequence: TGTGCCAGCAGCAGTCGACTAGCGGGAGACAATGAGCAGTTCTTC.

The J gene is TRBJ1-1, the V gene TRBV7-8, with 7 bases aligning to TRBD1. CDR3 length: 15 amino acids. CDR1 is SGHVS, CDR2 FQNEAQ, per germline. V lost 5 bases to trimming and J lost 2 bases; unmatched junction nucleotides: 8. CDR3 nucleotides: TGTGCCAGCAGCCGGCCGACAGGGATCAACACTGAAGCTTTCTTT. The encoded protein is CASSRPTGINTEAFF.

The rearrangement uses TRBV6-1 and TRBJ1-5; D unclear. The germline V and J ends were trimmed by 1 base and 2 bases, with 9 bases remaining between them. CDR3 length: 15 amino acids. Germline assignment: CDR1 MNHNS and CDR2 SASEGT. In nucleotides, the CDR3 is TGTGCCAGCAGTGAAGGTATAACAGGCAATCAGCCCCAGCATTTT. The encoded protein is CASSEGITGNQPQHF.

This clone was seen only once. The chain couples TRBV4-2 to TRBJ2-5, with 10 bases lining up with TRBD1. This CDR3 has 15 residues. The ends lost 4 bases at V and 5 bases at J; junction bases unmatched: 7. The germline V gene encodes CDR1 LGHNA and CDR2 YNFKEQ. In DNA, the CDR3 is TGTGCCAGCAGCCGGACAGGGGGATTAGGGGAGACCCAGTACTTC. Residues: CASSRTGGLGETQYF.

This chain links TRBV9 with TRBJ2-2; the D gene is possibly TRBD2 (5 bases). CDR1 and CDR2 from the germline V gene are SGDLS and YYNGEE. The CDR3 is 15 amino acids. V lost 0 bases, J lost 7 bases, and 13 bases lay in between. This chain's CDR3 is CASSVVGYGNGELFF. The CDR3 nucleotides are TGTGCCAGCAGCGTAGTCGGCTACGGGAACGGGGAGCTGTTTTTT.

This clone was detected only once. V is TRBV20-1 and J is TRBJ1-5; D is undetermined. V lost 3 bases to trimming and J lost 0 bases, with 12 bases between them. The CDR3 spans 15 residues. Germline V CDR1 and CDR2: DFQATT, SNEGSKA (reference sequence). CDR3 DNA: TGCAGTGCTAGTGATTTGGGCCGTAGCAATCAGCCCCAGCATTTT. Translated, it gives CSASDLGRSNQPQHF.

The chain carries TRBV28 and TRBJ2-7; the match to TRBD2 covers 7 bases. CDR3 length: 14 residues. V lost 5 bases, J lost 3 bases, and 7 bases stayed unmatched. Per the germline V gene, CDR1 is MDHEN and CDR2 is SYDVKM. The CDR3 reads CASSGQRGFYEQYF. Here the CDR3 DNA reads TGTGCCAGCAGTGGCCAGCGGGGATTCTACGAGCAGTACTTC.

The J gene is TRBJ1-2, the V gene TRBV6-5; possible D gene TRBD1, 6 bases. Per germline, CDR1 MNHEY and CDR2 SVGAGI. With 9 bases removed from V and 4 bases from J, the gap between germline ends came to 15 bases. The CDR3 extends over 13 amino acids. DNA of the CDR3: TGTGCCAGTGGCTCAGGGGCGGCCTATGGCTACACCTTC. As protein: CASGSGAAYGYTF.

J is TRBJ2-7 and V is TRBV29-1; 9 bases align to TRBD2. CDR1 and CDR2 (germline): SQVTM, ANQGSEA. The CDR3 is made up of 14 amino acids. J was trimmed by 5 bases and V by 3 bases; bases with no gene match: 8. CDR3 region: CSVDGRGGRHEQYF. The CDR3 DNA is TGCAGCGTTGACGGGCGGGGGGGCCGTCACGAGCAGTACTTC.

The rearrangement joins TRBV24-1 to TRBJ1-5; TRBD1 agrees at 9 bases. The germline V gene encodes CDR1 KGHDR and CDR2 SFDVKD. The CDR3 has 22 residues. The V and J ends lost 0 bases and 3 bases, in that order; junction bases with no gene match: 20. In DNA, the CDR3 is TGTGCCACCAGTGATTTGAGGGGGGGACAGGGTGGAGTGCAGGTCCTCAATCAGCCCCAGCATTTT. This codes for CATSDLRGGQGGVQVLNQPQHF.

This clone has a single count. V and J are TRBV19 and TRBJ1-2; 12 nucleotides agree with TRBD1. Germline CDR1 is LNHDA and CDR2 is SQIVND (reference sequence). V lost 5 bases to trimming and J lost 7 bases; unmatched junction nucleotides: 11. This CDR3 is built from 16 residues. CDR3 sequence (DNA): TGTGCCAGTAGTTCCGAGGGACAGGGGGCGCCTCGTGGCTACACCTTC. Protein sequence: CASSSEGQGAPRGYTF.

The V and J genes are TRBV3-1 (or the pseudogene TRBV3-2) and TRBJ2-7, with 8 bases identical to TRBD1. V shed 4 bases, J shed 0 bases, and the junction held 8 bases outside the gene matches. The CDR3 is 16 amino acids. In germline, CDR1 is LGHDT, CDR2 YNNKEL (reference sequence). DNA for the CDR3: TGTGCCAGCAGCCCTTTTCAGGGGGCAATCTCCTACGAGCAGTACTTC. Translating gives CASSPFQGAISYEQYF.